These 8 T cell receptor beta chains share one sample of origin, sequenced in a study of CD4 T cells in relation to SARS-CoV-2 and coronaviruses. No antigen has been assigned to these receptors. CD4+ T cells from unexposed donors were obtained before the COVID-19 pandemic (2011-2018). CD4+ T cells were isolated from the cells after 10 days of culture. Using immunoSEQ multiplex PCR, the repertoire was profiled, and TCRdb retains in-frame clones only, with some absent. Here the sample spans roughly 18,000 clones, around 73% being singletons. What was sequenced was CD4+ T cells from PBMCs, cultured in vitro. Source of these receptors: a human donor in good health.

The V gene is TRBV12-5, the J gene TRBJ2-1; no firm D call. V lost 1 base and J 1 base, leaving 14 bases between the germline ends. The CDR3 has 17 amino acids. Per germline, CDR1 LGHNT and CDR2 FRNRAP. The CDR3, as DNA: TGTGCTAGTGGTTTGGAATATTTGGGGTGGTCCTACAATGAGCAGTTCTTC. It encodes CASGLEYLGWSYNEQFF.

J is TRBJ2-2 and V is TRBV6-5; 8 bases agree with TRBD1. Germline CDR1 MNHEY, CDR2 SVGAGI. The J segment lost 4 bases and the V segment lost 2 bases, leaving 3 bases of the junction unmatched. This CDR3 is built from 15 residues. CDR3 sequence reads: CASSYPTGGTGELFF. The CDR3 nucleotides read TGTGCCAGCAGTTACCCCACAGGGGGCACCGGGGAGCTGTTTTTT.

The chain has TRBV12-5 and TRBJ1-5; D is uncertain. V lost 3 bases, J lost 4 bases, and 7 bases lay in between. CDR3 length equals 13 residues. Per the germline V gene, CDR1 is LGHNT and CDR2 is FRNRAP. The CDR3 nucleotides are TGTGCTAGTGGTTTCGAGCTTAATCAGCCCCAGCATTTT. It specifies CASGFELNQPQHF.

The V call is TRBV7-8, the J call TRBJ2-1, with 7 bases aligning to TRBD2. This CDR3 has 15 amino acids. CDR1 and CDR2 from the germline V gene are SGHVS and FQNEAQ. Trimming cost V 2 bases and J 3 bases; bases outside gene matches: 4. CDR3 nucleotides: TGTGCCAGCAGCTTAAGGCTAGCGGACTACAATGAGCAGTTCTTC. It encodes CASSLRLADYNEQFF.

The chain is built from TRBV5-4 and TRBJ1-5; TRBD1 is a possible D gene (6 bases). The V gene's germline CDR1 is SGHNT and CDR2 YYREEE (reference sequence). The V end lost 0 bases, the J end lost 4 bases, and 11 bases lay between the germline ends. The CDR3 runs 15 residues. CDR3 in amino acids: CASSLDIGGNQPQHF. CDR3 DNA sequence: TGTGCCAGCAGCTTGGATATAGGGGGGAATCAGCCCCAGCATTTT.

The V gene is TRBV27, the J gene TRBJ2-3; no clear D gene. From germline, CDR1 is MNHEY and CDR2 SMNVEV (reference sequence). Trimming took off 4 bases at V and 8 bases at J, with 10 bases between the two ends. The CDR3 loop spans 12 amino acids. The CDR3 region is CASSSPFSTQYF. CDR3 coding DNA: TGTGCCAGCAGTTCCCCCTTCAGTACGCAGTATTTT.

This chain joins TRBV9 and TRBJ2-3, with 11 bases matching TRBD2. Germline lookup yields CDR1 SGDLS and CDR2 YYNGEE. The V segment lost 4 bases and the J segment 2 bases; nucleotides outside the gene matches: 6. The CDR3 has 16 amino acids. The CDR3 spells CASSKLAGGNTDTQYF. The DNA for the CDR3 is TGTGCCAGCAGCAAGCTAGCGGGGGGAAACACAGATACGCAGTATTTT.

This clone was seen a handful of times. This sequence joins TRBV5-1 and TRBJ2-2; the D gene could be TRBD1 or TRBD2 (6 bases each). Germline-derived CDR1 and CDR2 are SGHRS and YFSETQ. V gave up 0 bases and J gave up 17 bases, with 17 bases separating them. The CDR3 consists of 13 residues. The CDR3, as DNA: TGCGCCAGCAGCTTGGATAGTTCGGGGGCCCGATTTTTT. The encoded protein is CASSLDSSGARFF.